Below are 25 T cell receptor beta chains sequenced from a single sample in a study of early T cells in non-severe SARS-CoV-2 infection. MiXCR, run by TCRdb on the 5' RACE reads, gives a single entry per CDR3 protein. The sample consists of tens of thousands of distinct CDR3 sequences, 12% of them appearing once. What was sequenced was whole blood. These receptors came from an adult who was a healthcare worker with PCR-confirmed SARS-CoV-2 infection or an uninfected control (not recorded which).

In its sample, this clonotype was seen many times. The chain links TRBV20-1 to TRBJ2-7; possibly TRBD1 for D (5 bases). Germline CDR1 and CDR2: DFQATT and SNEGSKA (reference sequence). The CDR3 covers 12 residues. Trimming left V 3 bases short and J 3 bases short, with 9 bases between. CDR3 coding DNA: TGCAGTGCTAGGGGGCGCATCTACGAGCAGTACTTC. This sequence encodes CSARGRIYEQYF.

This clonotype has a count of ten or more. The chain is built from TRBV12-3 or TRBV12-4 and TRBJ2-5; 13 bases agree with TRBD2. V lost 3 bases to trimming and J lost 5 bases; unmatched junction nucleotides: 0. The CDR3 runs to 14 residues. The CDR3: CASSLTSGGETQYF. In DNA form, the CDR3 reads TGTGCCAGCAGTTTGACTAGCGGGGGGGAGACCCAGTACTTC.

This clonotype appeared a few times. This sequence joins TRBV28 and TRBJ1-3; D is ambiguous. The CDR3 consists of 12 residues. With 1 base removed from V and 5 bases from J, the gap between germline ends came to 3 bases. Germline V gene data show CDR1 as MDHEN and CDR2 as SYDVKM. DNA for the CDR3: TGTGCCAGCAGTTTATCCCGAAACACCATATATTTT. It translates to CASSLSRNTIYF.

J is TRBJ2-1 and V is TRBV19; D call uncertain. The ends were cut back, 7 bases at V and 1 base at J, with 8 bases in the middle. The CDR3 has 13 amino acids. The V gene's germline CDR1 is LNHDA and CDR2 SQIVND (reference sequence). This chain's CDR3 is CASKAGSYNEQFF. The CDR3 DNA follows: TGTGCCAGTAAGGCCGGTTCCTACAATGAGCAGTTCTTC.

The genes are TRBV6-2 or TRBV6-3 and TRBJ1-5; 9 bases map to TRBD1. The CDR3 sequence is 15 residues long. The V gene end was trimmed by 6 bases and the J gene end by 7 bases; junction bases not matched to a gene: 10. The germline V gene encodes CDR1 MNHEY and CDR2 SVGEGT. The CDR3 reads CASRYRDRESQPQHF. For the CDR3, the DNA is TGTGCCAGCAGATATCGGGACAGGGAATCACAGCCCCAGCATTTT.

This clonotype came up many times. The chain is built from TRBV11-2 and TRBJ2-2; TRBD2 agrees at 11 bases. The CDR3 has 21 amino acids. The germline CDR1 and CDR2 sequences are SGHAT and FQNNGV. The V segment lost 4 bases and the J segment 2 bases; nucleotides outside the gene matches: 18. The CDR3 region has the DNA TGTGCCAGCAGCTCCCCCTTTTCGATCCTAGCGGGAGGAACTAACACCGGGGAGCTGTTTTTT. It codes for CASSSPFSILAGGTNTGELFF.

This rearrangement joins TRBV7-8 to TRBJ1-4, with no clear D. V was clipped by 5 bases and J by 5 bases, with 6 bases between them. There are 12 residues in the CDR3. CDR1 and CDR2 from the germline V gene are SGHVS and FQNEAQ. The CDR3 DNA follows: TGTGCCAGCAGCGGACGGAATGAAAAACTGTTTTTT. Its translation: CASSGRNEKLFF.

This clonotype appeared many times. The genes are TRBV9 and TRBJ2-1; D possibly corresponds to TRBD1 (6 bases). This CDR3 comprises 14 residues. Germline assignment: CDR1 SGDLS and CDR2 YYNGEE. Trimming shortened V by 2 bases and J by 4 bases, and 10 bases separated the two germline ends. CDR3 nucleotide sequence: TGTGCCAGCAGCGTTCGAGGGGGATACAATGAGCAGTTCTTC. This codes for CASSVRGGYNEQFF.

This clonotype turned up a few times. CDR3 nucleotide sequence: TGCGCCAGCAGCTTCGGGCAGGGAGGAGGCTACACCTTC. Translated: CASSFGQGGGYTF. The chain employs TRBV5-1 and TRBJ1-2, with D possibly being TRBD1 (5 bases). Trimming shortened V by 2 bases and J by 8 bases, and 13 bases separated the two germline ends. The CDR3 is 13 amino acids. CDR1 is SGHRS and CDR2 is YFSETQ in the germline V gene.

J is TRBJ1-2 and V is TRBV12-5; D not resolved. Between the trimmed V and J ends, which lost 5 bases and 0 bases, there was a span of 10 bases. CDR1 and CDR2 (germline): LGHNT, FRNRAP. The CDR3 is 14 residues long. CDR3 sequence reads: CASGVTEANYGYTF. The DNA for the CDR3 is TGTGCTAGTGGTGTGACGGAAGCTAACTATGGCTACACCTTC. Looking up the rest from reference TRBV12-5 and TRBJ1-2 gives the full variable domain: DARVTQTPRHKVTEMGQEVTMRCQPILGHNTVFWYRQTMMQGLELLAYFRNRAPLDDSGMPKDRFSAEMPDATLATLKIQPSEPRDSAVYFCASGVTEANYGYTFGSGTRLTVV.

This clonotype was seen a few times. The chain employs TRBV5-1 and TRBJ2-1; D is uncertain. This CDR3 spans 16 amino acids. Germline loops: CDR1 SGHRS, CDR2 YFSETQ. With 2 bases removed from V and 0 bases from J, the gap between germline ends came to 12 bases. DNA of the CDR3: TGCGCCAGCAGCTTAGGGCCGGCGAGCTCCTACAATGAGCAGTTCTTC. Translation: CASSLGPASSYNEQFF.

The V call is TRBV6-2 or TRBV6-3, the J call TRBJ1-2, with D perhaps matching TRBD1 (6 bases). This CDR3 has 13 residues. CDR1 and CDR2 from the germline V gene are MNHEY and SVGEGT. Between the trimmed V and J ends, which lost 8 bases and 4 bases, there was a span of 14 bases. The CDR3 reads CASSAGALYGYTF. CDR3 nucleotide sequence: TGTGCCAGCTCGGCGGGGGCCCTCTATGGCTACACCTTC.

This clonotype has more than one count but fewer than ten. J is TRBJ2-7 and V is TRBV7-2; 7 nucleotides line up with TRBD1. V lost 1 base to trimming and J lost 4 bases; unmatched junction nucleotides: 4. From germline, CDR1 is SGHTA and CDR2 FQGNSA. The CDR3 has 14 residues. The CDR3 spells CASSLERQGYEQYF. Written as DNA, the CDR3 is TGTGCCAGCAGCTTAGAGAGACAGGGTTACGAGCAGTACTTC.

In this sample, this clonotype turned up many times. J is TRBJ2-2 and V is TRBV20-1; no reliable D call. V lost 3 bases and J 0 bases, leaving 5 bases between the germline ends. The CDR3 extends over 13 amino acids. Germline assignment: CDR1 DFQATT and CDR2 SNEGSKA (reference sequence). CDR3: CSARPSNTGELFF. The CDR3 coding sequence is TGCAGTGCTAGGCCGTCGAACACCGGGGAGCTGTTTTTT.

This clonotype was seen many times. The genes are TRBV6-5 and TRBJ1-2, with D perhaps TRBD1 (5 bases). V was pared by 2 bases and J by 4 bases, with 11 bases between. This CDR3 spans 14 amino acids. Germline-derived CDR1 and CDR2 are MNHEY and SVGAGI. CDR3 protein: CASSYGGLGYGYTF. CDR3 nucleotide sequence: TGTGCCAGCAGTTACGGGGGTTTAGGCTATGGCTACACCTTC.

This sequence joins TRBV7-2 and TRBJ2-1; TRBD2 matches 12 bases. Germline assignment: CDR1 SGHTA and CDR2 FQGNSA. V shed 8 bases and J 13 bases; nucleotides not matched to a gene: 6. The CDR3 has 12 residues. The CDR3 nucleotides are TGTGCCAGCGGGGCTAGCGGGAGGGCCCAGTTCTTC. It codes for CASGASGRAQFF.

The rearrangement uses TRBV27 and TRBJ1-5; no definite D call. CDR3 length: 14 amino acids. Germline CDR1 is MNHEY and CDR2 is SMNVEV (reference sequence). V lost 2 bases and J 2 bases, leaving 7 bases between the germline ends. CDR3: CASSLGNGNQPQHF. CDR3 nucleotide sequence: TGTGCCAGCAGTTTAGGGAATGGCAATCAGCCCCAGCATTTT.

J is TRBJ2-5 and V is TRBV18, with D hard to call. CDR3 length: 14 amino acids. Per the germline V gene, CDR1 is KGHSH and CDR2 is LQKENI. The V end was cut by 2 bases, the J end by 0 bases, with 7 bases between. The CDR3 sequence is CASSPNGYQETQYF. Here the CDR3 DNA reads TGTGCCAGCTCACCAAACGGTTACCAAGAGACCCAGTACTTC.

This clonotype was recorded a few times. This chain joins TRBV11-2 and TRBJ2-4; no firm D call. This CDR3 contains 13 residues. The V gene's germline CDR1 is SGHAT and CDR2 FQNNGV. V was shortened by 0 bases and J by 1 base, with 1 base between the two germline ends. The CDR3 loop is CASSLEAKNIQYF. The CDR3 bases are TGTGCCAGCAGCTTAGAGGCCAAAAACATTCAGTACTTC.

The sample holds a few counts of this clonotype. V and J are TRBV12-3 or TRBV12-4 and TRBJ2-2; D possibly corresponds to TRBD2 (5 bases). Trimming took 3 bases from V and 1 from J, leaving 6 bases between them. This CDR3 comprises 14 residues. The CDR3 nucleotides read TGTGCCAGCAGTTTCGGGAAGAACACCGGGGAGCTGTTTTTT. This encodes CASSFGKNTGELFF.

The sample holds many counts of this clonotype. CDR3 nucleotide sequence: TGTGCCAGCAGCCATAGGACTAGCGGGACGGAGCAGTACTTC. The encoded protein is CASSHRTSGTEQYF. This sequence joins TRBV7-9 and TRBJ2-7; 12 nucleotides agree with TRBD2. With V trimmed by 5 bases and J by 7 bases, 6 bases remained unmatched. CDR1 SEHNR and CDR2 FQNEAQ come from the germline V gene (reference sequence). The length of the CDR3 is 14 residues.

This clonotype was counted many times. The chain couples TRBV2 to TRBJ2-1, with 12 positions matching TRBD2. The CDR3 has 16 amino acids. Germline CDR1 and CDR2: SNHLY and FYNNEI. The trim removed 0 bases at V and 5 bases at J, leaving 2 bases unmatched. CDR3 coding DNA: TGTGCCAGCAGTGAAGCGGGACTAGCGGGTCACAATGAGCAGTTCTTC. It specifies CASSEAGLAGHNEQFF.

V usage is TRBV29-1 and J usage is TRBJ2-3, with TRBD2 matching over 9 bases. The CDR3 is 15 residues long. The junction had 8 bases not matched to a gene; V was cut back by 7 bases and J by 0 bases. From germline, CDR1 is SQVTM and CDR2 ANQGSEA. CDR3 coding DNA: TGCAGCGCTCGCCGACTAGCGGAGAGCACAGATACGCAGTATTTT. Its protein is CSARRLAESTDTQYF.

The rearrangement links TRBV20-1 to TRBJ2-1, with D hard to call. The CDR3 is made up of 9 amino acids. CDR1 is DFQATT and CDR2 is SNEGSKA in the germline V gene (reference sequence). Trimming removed 5 bases at V and 9 bases at J, with 5 bases between. CDR3 amino acids: CSAGPEQFF. CDR3 sequence (DNA): TGCAGTGCTGGCCCTGAGCAGTTCTTC.

This clonotype was detected ten times or more. The rearrangement joins TRBV18 to TRBJ1-2, with D possibly TRBD1 on 5 matching bases. Germline V gene lookup returns CDR1 KGHSH and CDR2 LQKENI. The CDR3 spans 14 residues. The V end was cut by 3 bases, the J end by 2 bases, with 10 bases between. CDR3 residues: CASSPGQANYGYTF. The CDR3 DNA sequence: TGTGCCAGCTCACCGGGGCAGGCCAACTATGGCTACACCTTC. The variable domain in full, with the rest retrieved from reference TRBV18 and TRBJ1-2, is NAGVMQNPRHLVRRRGQEARLRCSPMKGHSHVYWYRQLPEEGLKFMVYLQKENIIDESGMPKERFSAEFPKEGPSILRIQQVVRGDSAAYFCASSPGQANYGYTFGSGTRLTVV.